This T cell receptor beta chain comes out of a study of vaccination and CD4 T cells after COVID-19. Study-level information: Comprising six males and four females, the convalescent participants counted two Hispanic individuals among them. Drawing of post-COVID samples took place a median roughly 97 days after diagnosis (range 35 to 161).

The assay that was used to sequence DNA from cultured CD4+ T cells was the Oncomine TCR Beta short-read assay. It was from cultured CD4+ T cells that genomic DNA was extracted. From the PCR reads, TCRdb called clonotypes with MiXCR, one entry per CDR3 protein. The table lists roughly 16,000 distinct CDR3 sequences, 63% of them singletons. V lost 6 bases, J lost 3 bases, and 17 bases lay in between. The germline gives CDR1 MNHNS, CDR2 SASEGT. The CDR3 runs 15 residues. General observations from the study: Reactive clonotype counts went from median roughly 19 after infection to 35 to 45 after vaccination, nonsignificantly.

As concerns this clonotype: The antigen is unknown.

Treatment defined: approximately 9-day PBMC culture with coronavirus spike peptide pools or control peptides (ViraFEST assay). What was sequenced was CD4+ T cells from blood, cultured in vitro. The chain employs TRBV6-1 and TRBJ1-2, with D unclear. This TCR came from a human donor who had recovered from COVID-19. The CDR3: CASSREARPYYGYTF. DNA of the CDR3: TGTGCCAGCAGCCGGGAAGCCAGGCCGTACTATGGCTACACCTTC.